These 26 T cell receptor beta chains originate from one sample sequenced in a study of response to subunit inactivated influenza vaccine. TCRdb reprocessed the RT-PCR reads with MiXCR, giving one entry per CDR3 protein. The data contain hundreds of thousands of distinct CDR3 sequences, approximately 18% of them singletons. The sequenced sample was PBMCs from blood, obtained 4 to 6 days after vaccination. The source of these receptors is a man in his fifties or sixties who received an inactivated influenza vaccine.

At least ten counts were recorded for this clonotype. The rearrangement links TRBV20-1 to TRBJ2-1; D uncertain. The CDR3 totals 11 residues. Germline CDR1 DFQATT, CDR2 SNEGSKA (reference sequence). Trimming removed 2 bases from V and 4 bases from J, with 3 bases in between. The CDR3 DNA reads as TGCAGTGCTAGACCATACAATGAGCAGTTCTTC. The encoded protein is CSARPYNEQFF.

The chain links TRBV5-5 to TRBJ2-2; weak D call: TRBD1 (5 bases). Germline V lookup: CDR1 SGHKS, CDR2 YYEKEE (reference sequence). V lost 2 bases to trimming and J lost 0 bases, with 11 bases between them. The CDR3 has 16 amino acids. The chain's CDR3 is CASSFRQRPNTGELFF. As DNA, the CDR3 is TGTGCCAGCAGCTTCCGACAGCGCCCGAACACCGGGGAGCTGTTTTTT.

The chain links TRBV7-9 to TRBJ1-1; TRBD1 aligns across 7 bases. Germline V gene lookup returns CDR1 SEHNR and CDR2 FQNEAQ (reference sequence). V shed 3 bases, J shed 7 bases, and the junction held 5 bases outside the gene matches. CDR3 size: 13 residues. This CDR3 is CASSFAGGGEAFF. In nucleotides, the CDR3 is TGTGCCAGCAGCTTTGCAGGGGGAGGTGAAGCTTTCTTT. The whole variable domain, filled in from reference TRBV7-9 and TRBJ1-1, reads DTGVSQNPRHKITKRGQNVTFRCDPISEHNRLYWYRQTLGQGPEFLTYFQNEAQLEKSRLLSDRFSAERPKGSFSTLEIQRTEQGDSAMYLCASSFAGGGEAFFGQGTRLTVV.

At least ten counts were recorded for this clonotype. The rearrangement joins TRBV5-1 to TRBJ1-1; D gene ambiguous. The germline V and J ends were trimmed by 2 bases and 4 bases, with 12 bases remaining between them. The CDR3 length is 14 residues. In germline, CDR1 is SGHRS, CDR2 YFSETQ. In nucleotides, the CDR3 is TGCGCCAGCAGCTTATTAGGTGGAGGCACTGAAGCTTTCTTT. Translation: CASSLLGGGTEAFF.

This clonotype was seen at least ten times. The CDR3 sequence is CASSQGWRGTYNEQFF. The CDR3 nucleotides read TGCGCCAGCAGCCAGGGCTGGAGGGGGACCTACAATGAGCAGTTCTTC. The chain combines TRBV4-3 with TRBJ2-1, with D perhaps being TRBD1 or TRBD2 (6 bases each). Between the trimmed V and J ends, which lost 3 bases and 2 bases, there was a span of 14 bases. The CDR3 spans 16 residues. Germline V gene data show CDR1 as LGHNA and CDR2 as YSLEER.

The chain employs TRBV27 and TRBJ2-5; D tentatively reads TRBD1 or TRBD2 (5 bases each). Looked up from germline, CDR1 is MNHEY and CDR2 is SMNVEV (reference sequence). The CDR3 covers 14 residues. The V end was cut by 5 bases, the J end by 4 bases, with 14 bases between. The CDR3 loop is CASSLQGRRETQYF. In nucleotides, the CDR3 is TGTGCCAGCAGTCTCCAGGGACGGAGAGAGACCCAGTACTTC.

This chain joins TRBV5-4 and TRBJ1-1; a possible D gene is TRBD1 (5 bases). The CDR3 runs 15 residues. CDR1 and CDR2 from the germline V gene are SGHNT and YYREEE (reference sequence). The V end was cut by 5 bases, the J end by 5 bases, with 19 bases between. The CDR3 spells CASSSGGRQITEAFF. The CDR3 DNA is TGTGCCAGCAGTTCTGGGGGGAGACAAATTACTGAAGCTTTCTTT. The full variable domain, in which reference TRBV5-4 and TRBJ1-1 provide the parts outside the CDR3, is ETGVTQSPTHLIKTRGQQVTLRCSSQSGHNTVSWYQQALGQGPQFIFQYYREEENGRGNFPPRFSGLQFPNYSSELNVNALELDDSALYLCASSSGGRQITEAFFGQGTRLTVV.

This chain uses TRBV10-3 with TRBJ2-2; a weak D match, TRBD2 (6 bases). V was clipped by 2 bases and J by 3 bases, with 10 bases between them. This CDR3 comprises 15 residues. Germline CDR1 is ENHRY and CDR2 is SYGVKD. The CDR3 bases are TGTGCCATCAGTGAGGGAAGACTAGACACCGGGGAGCTGTTTTTT. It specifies CAISEGRLDTGELFF.

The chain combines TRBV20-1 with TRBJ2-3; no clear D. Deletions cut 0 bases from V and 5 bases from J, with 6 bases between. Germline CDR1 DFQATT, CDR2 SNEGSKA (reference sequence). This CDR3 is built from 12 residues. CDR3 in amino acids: CSARESIDTQYF. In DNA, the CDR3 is TGCAGTGCTAGAGAATCGATAGATACGCAGTATTTT.

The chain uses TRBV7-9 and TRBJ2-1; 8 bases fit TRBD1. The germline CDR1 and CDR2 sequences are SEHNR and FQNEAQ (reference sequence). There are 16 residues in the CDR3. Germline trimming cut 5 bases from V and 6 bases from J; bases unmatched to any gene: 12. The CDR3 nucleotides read TGTGCCAGCAGCCCCACAGGCAGGGGGCGCGGCAATGAGCAGTTCTTC. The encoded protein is CASSPTGRGRGNEQFF.

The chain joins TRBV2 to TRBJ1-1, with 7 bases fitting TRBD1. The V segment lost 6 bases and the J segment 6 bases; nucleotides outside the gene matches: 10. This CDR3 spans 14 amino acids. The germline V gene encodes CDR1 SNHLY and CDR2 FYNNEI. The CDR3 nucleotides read TGTGCCAGCAGCCAACAGGGGTCTCTTTCTGAAGCTTTCTTT. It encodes CASSQQGSLSEAFF.

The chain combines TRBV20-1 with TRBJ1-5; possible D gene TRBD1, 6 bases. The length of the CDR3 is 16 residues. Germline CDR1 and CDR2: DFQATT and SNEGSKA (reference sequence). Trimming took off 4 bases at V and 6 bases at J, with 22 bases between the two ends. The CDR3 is CSAKQPGQPFTQPQHF. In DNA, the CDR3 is TGCAGTGCTAAGCAGCCGGGACAACCTTTTACTCAGCCCCAGCATTTT.

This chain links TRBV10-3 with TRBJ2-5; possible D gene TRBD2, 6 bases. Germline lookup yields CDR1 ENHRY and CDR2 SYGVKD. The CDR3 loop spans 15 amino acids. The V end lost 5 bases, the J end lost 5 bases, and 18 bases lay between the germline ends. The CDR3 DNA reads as TGTGCCATCAGTCCCGGGACTTCAAGGTTGGAGACCCAGTACTTC. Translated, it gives CAISPGTSRLETQYF.

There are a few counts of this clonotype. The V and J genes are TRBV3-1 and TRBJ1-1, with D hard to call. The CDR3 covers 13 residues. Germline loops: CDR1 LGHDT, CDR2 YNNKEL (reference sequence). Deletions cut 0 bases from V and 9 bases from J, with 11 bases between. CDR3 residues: CASSQERQLQAFF. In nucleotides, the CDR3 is TGTGCCAGCAGCCAAGAGAGGCAGTTACAAGCTTTCTTT.

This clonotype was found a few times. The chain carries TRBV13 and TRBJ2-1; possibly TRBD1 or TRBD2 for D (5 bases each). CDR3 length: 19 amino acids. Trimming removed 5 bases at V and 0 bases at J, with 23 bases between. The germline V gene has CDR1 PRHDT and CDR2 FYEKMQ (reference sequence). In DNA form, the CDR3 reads TGTGCCAGCAGCCTTCGGGCAGGGACGCGCTTAAGCTCCTACAATGAGCAGTTCTTC. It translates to CASSLRAGTRLSSYNEQFF.

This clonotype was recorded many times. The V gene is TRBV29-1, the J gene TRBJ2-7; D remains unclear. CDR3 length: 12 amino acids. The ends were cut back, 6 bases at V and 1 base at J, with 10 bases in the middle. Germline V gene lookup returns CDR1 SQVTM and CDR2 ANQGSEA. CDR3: CSVALGSYEQYF. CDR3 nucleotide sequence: TGCAGCGTCGCTTTGGGGTCCTACGAGCAGTACTTC.

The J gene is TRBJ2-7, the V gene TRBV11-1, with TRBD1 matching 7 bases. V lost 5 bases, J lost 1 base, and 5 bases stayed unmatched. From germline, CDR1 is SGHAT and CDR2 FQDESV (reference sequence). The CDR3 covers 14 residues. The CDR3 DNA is TGTGCCAGCAGCGTACAGACAGGGTCCTACGAGCAGTACTTC. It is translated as CASSVQTGSYEQYF.

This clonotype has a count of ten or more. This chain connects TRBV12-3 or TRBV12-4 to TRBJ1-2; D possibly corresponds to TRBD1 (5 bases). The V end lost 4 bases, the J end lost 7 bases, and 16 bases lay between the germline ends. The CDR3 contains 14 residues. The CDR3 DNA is TGTGCCAGCAGTTCCCCGGTCAGGGCGGGTGGCTACACCTTC. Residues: CASSSPVRAGGYTF.

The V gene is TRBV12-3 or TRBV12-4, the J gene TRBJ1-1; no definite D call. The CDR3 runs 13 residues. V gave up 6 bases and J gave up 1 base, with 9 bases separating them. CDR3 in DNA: TGTGCCAGCAGCCATAGAGGGAACACTGAAGCTTTCTTT. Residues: CASSHRGNTEAFF.

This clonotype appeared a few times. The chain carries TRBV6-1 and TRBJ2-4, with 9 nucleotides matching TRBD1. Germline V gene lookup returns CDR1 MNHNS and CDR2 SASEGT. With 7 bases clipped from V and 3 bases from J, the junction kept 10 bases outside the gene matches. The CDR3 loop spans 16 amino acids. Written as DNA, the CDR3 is TGTGCCAGCACTACCTTGGGACAGGGTAGCAAAAACATTCAGTACTTC. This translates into CASTTLGQGSKNIQYF.

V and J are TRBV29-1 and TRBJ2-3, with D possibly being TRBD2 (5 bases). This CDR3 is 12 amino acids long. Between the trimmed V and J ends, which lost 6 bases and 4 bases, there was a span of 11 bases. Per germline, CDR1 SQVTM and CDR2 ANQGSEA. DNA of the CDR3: TGCAGCGTCGAGGGCGACTCAGATACGCAGTATTTT. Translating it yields CSVEGDSDTQYF.

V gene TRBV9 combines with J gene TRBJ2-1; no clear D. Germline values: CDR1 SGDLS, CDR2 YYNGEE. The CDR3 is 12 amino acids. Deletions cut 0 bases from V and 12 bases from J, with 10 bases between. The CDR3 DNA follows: TGTGCCAGCAGCGTAGCGGAGAGCGCGCAGTTCTTC. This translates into CASSVAESAQFF.

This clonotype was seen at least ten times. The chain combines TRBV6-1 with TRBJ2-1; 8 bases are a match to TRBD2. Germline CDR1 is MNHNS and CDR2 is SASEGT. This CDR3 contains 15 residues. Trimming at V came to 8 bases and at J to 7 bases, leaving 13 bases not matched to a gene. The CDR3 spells CASWSGGLVVNEQFF. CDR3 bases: TGTGCCAGCTGGTCCGGGGGACTAGTTGTAAATGAGCAGTTCTTC.

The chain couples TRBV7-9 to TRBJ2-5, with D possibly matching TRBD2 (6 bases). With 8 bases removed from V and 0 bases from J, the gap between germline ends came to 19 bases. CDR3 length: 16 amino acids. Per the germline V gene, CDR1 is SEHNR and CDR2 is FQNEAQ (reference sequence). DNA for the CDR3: TGTGCCAGCCCCGGACTAAGCGCAACCGACCAAGAGACCCAGTACTTC. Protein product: CASPGLSATDQETQYF.

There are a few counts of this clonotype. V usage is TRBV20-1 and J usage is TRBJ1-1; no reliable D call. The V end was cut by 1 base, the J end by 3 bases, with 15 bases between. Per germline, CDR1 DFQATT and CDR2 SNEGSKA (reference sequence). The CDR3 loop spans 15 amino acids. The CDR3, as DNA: TGCAGTGCTAGAGCGGGTTCAGGCGCTGACACTGAAGCTTTCTTT. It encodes CSARAGSGADTEAFF.

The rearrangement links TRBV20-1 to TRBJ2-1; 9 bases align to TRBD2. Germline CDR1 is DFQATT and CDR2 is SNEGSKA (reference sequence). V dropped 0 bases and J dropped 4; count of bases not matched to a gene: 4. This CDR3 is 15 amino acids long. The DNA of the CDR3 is TGCAGTGCTAGAGATCATAGCGGGGGTTACAATGAGCAGTTCTTC. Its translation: CSARDHSGGYNEQFF.